This TCR beta chain was sequenced for a study of multiple sclerosis patients with progressive multifocal leukoencephalopathy. As regards this clone: This sample includes further DNA sequences coding for the same CDR3.

Per germline, CDR1 MDHEN and CDR2 SYDVKM. V shed 6 bases and J shed 1 base, with 9 bases lying between them. CDR3 length: 13 amino acids. Using immunoSEQ multiplex PCR, the repertoire was profiled, and TCRdb retains in-frame clones only, with some absent. In the table there are 30,000 to 35,000 clones, roughly nine tenths of which are singletons. The time point is: time of PML onset. After about 16 to 60 months on natalizumab, the natalizumab-treated patients developed PML. V usage is TRBV28 and J usage is TRBJ1-1; no firm D call. The source is a human donor with progressive multifocal leukoencephalopathy. The material sequenced was PBMCs, taken from a patient treated with natalizumab. DNA for the CDR3: TGTGCCAGCAGCCTTAACAAGAACACTGAAGCTTTCTTT. Protein product: CASSLNKNTEAFF. The entire variable domain, with the rest obtained from reference TRBV28 and TRBJ1-1, is as follows: DVKVTQSSRYLVKRTGEKVFLECVQDMDHENMFWYRQDPGLGLRLIYFSYDVKMKEKGDIPEGYSVSREKKERFSLILESASTNQTSMYLCASSLNKNTEAFFGQGTRLTVV.